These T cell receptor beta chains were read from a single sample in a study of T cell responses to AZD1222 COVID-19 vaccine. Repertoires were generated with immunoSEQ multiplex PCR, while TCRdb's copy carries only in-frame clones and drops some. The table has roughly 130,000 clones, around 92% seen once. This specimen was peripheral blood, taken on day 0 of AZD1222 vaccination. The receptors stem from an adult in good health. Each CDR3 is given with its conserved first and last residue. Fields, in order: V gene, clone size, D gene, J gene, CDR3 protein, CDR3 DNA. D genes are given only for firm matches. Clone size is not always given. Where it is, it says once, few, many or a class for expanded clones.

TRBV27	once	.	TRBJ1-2	CASSFGRSDGYTF	TGTGCCAGCAGTTTTGGGAGATCCGATGGCTACACCTTC
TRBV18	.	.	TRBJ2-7	CASSPDKDGIYEQYF	TGTGCCAGCTCACCAGATAAGGACGGAATCTACGAGCAGTACTTC
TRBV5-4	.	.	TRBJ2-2	CASHGRNTGELFF	TGTGCCAGCCACGGGCGAAACACCGGGGAGCTGTTTTTT
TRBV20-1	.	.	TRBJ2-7	CSASGAIGSEQYF	TGCAGTGCTAGTGGGGCAATAGGCTCTGAGCAGTACTTC
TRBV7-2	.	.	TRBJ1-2	CASLRSGGDYGYTF	TGTGCCAGCCTTAGGAGTGGGGGTGACTATGGCTACACCTTC
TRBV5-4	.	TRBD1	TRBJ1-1	CASSGQALNTEAFF	TGTGCCAGCAGCGGACAGGCTCTGAACACTGAAGCTTTCTTT
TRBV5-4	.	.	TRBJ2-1	CASSLAKVKGRLNEQFF	TGTGCCAGCAGCTTGGCCAAGGTAAAGGGGAGACTCAATGAGCAGTTCTTC
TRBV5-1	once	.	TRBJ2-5	CASSLIDSQETQYF	TGCGCCAGCAGCCTAATCGACAGCCAAGAGACCCAGTACTTC
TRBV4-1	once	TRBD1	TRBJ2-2	CASSPIDRESGELFF	TGCGCCAGCAGCCCGATCGACAGGGAATCCGGGGAGCTGTTTTTT
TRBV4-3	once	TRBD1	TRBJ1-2	CASSGGQGYTF	TGCGCCAGCTCAGGGGGCCAAGGCTACACCTTC
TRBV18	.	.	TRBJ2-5	CASSPLLARDQYF	TGTGCCAGCTCACCGCTCCTGGCCAGGGACCAGTACTTC
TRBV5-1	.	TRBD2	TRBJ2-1	CASSLAAGGPAEQFF	TGCGCCAGCAGCTTGGCCGCGGGGGGGCCGGCGGAGCAGTTCTTC
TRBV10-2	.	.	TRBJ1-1	CASSESDTGEAFF	TGCGCCAGCAGTGAGTCGGACACAGGGGAAGCTTTCTTT
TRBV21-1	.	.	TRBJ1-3	CASNDRDLPTAGNTIYF	TGTGCCAGCAACGACAGGGATCTCCCCACTGCTGGAAACACCATATATTTT
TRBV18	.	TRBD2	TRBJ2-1	CASSRLAGLNNEQFF	TGTGCCAGCTCACGACTAGCGGGGCTGAACAATGAGCAGTTCTTC
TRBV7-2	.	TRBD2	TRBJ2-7	CASSIRTGTTYEQYF	TGTGCCAGCAGCATAAGAACGGGGACTACCTACGAGCAGTACTTC
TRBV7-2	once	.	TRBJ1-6	CASSFERGNSPLHF	TGTGCCAGCAGCTTTGAACGGGGCAACTCACCCCTCCACTTT
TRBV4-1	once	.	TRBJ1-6	CASSAGTINSPLHF	TGCGCCAGCTCGGCCGGGACAATTAATTCACCCCTCCACTTT
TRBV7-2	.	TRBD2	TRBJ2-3	CASSLRPSGGETTDTQYF	TGTGCCAGCAGCTTAAGGCCTAGCGGGGGGGAAACCACAGATACGCAGTATTTT
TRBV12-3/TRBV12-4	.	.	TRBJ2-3	CASSSPAGDTQYF	TGTGCCAGCAGCTCCCCCGCAGGAGATACGCAGTATTTT
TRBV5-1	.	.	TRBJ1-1	CASSLGGNTEAFF	TGCGCCAGCAGCTTGGGCGGCAACACTGAAGCTTTCTTT
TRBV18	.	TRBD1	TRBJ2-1	CASSQGTGAYNEQFF	TGTGCCAGCTCACAAGGGACAGGAGCCTACAATGAGCAGTTCTTC
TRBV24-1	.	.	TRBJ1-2	CATSDPGERDDGYTF	TGTGCCACCAGTGACCCCGGAGAGAGGGATGATGGCTACACCTTC
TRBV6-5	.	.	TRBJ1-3	CASTAGYSGNTIYF	TGTGCCAGCACCGCAGGGTACTCTGGAAACACCATATATTTT
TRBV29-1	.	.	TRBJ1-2	CSVELWGGRYGYTF	TGCAGCGTTGAATTATGGGGGGGCCGGTATGGCTACACCTTC
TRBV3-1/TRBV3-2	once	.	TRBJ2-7	CASSQGVISSYEQYF	TGTGCCAGCAGCCAAGGAGTGATAAGCTCCTACGAGCAGTACTTC
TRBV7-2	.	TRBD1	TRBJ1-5	CASSWDRDQPQHF	TGTGCCAGCAGCTGGGACAGGGATCAGCCCCAGCATTTT
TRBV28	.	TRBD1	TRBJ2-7	CASRTGTGVTYEQYF	TGTGCCAGCCGAACCGGGACAGGGGTGACCTACGAGCAGTACTTC
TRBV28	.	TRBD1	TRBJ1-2	CASRDSQNYGYTF	TGTGCCAGCCGGGACAGCCAGAACTATGGCTACACCTTC
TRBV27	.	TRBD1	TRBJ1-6	CASSPRGRYNSPLHF	TGTGCCAGCAGTCCCAGGGGGCGCTATAATTCACCCCTCCACTTT
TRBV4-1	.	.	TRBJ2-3	CASSLRQQSSTDTQYF	TGCGCCAGCAGCTTGCGGCAGCAATCTAGCACAGATACGCAGTATTTT
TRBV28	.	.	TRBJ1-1	CASTPPGRHTEAFF	TGTGCCAGCACCCCTCCGGGGAGGCACACTGAAGCTTTCTTT
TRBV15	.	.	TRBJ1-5	CATSRVRGFDNQPQHF	TGTGCCACCAGCAGAGTCAGGGGATTTGACAATCAGCCCCAGCATTTT
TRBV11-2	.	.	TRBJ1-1	CASSRSSGAFF	TGTGCCAGCAGTCGATCTAGCGGGGCTTTCTTT
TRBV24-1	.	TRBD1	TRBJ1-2	CATSDPYPGGDGYTF	TGTGCCACCAGTGACCCGTACCCAGGGGGTGATGGCTACACCTTC
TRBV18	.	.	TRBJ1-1	CASSPSGVNTEAFF	TGTGCCAGCTCACCATCGGGTGTCAACACTGAAGCTTTCTTT
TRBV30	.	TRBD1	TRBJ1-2	CACDRAGYGYTF	TGTGCCTGCGACAGGGCGGGCTATGGCTACACCTTC
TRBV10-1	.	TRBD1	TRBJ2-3	CASRPGQASDTQYF	TGCGCCAGCAGACCGGGACAGGCCTCAGATACGCAGTATTTT
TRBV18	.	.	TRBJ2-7	CASSPGTASSYEQYF	TGTGCCAGCTCTCCCGGGACGGCTAGCTCCTACGAGCAGTACTTC
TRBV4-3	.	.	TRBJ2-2	CASSHPGRGEGGTGELFF	TGCGCCAGCAGCCACCCGGGGAGGGGGGAAGGTGGGACCGGGGAGCTGTTTTTT
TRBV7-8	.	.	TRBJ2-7	CASSLTQAGQFPYEQYF	TGTGCCAGCAGCTTAACCCAGGCGGGGCAGTTCCCCTACGAGCAGTACTTC
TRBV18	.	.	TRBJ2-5	CASSVRREETQYF	TGTGCCAGCTCTGTCCGGAGAGAAGAGACCCAGTACTTC
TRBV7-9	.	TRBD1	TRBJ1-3	CASSSTQGASGNTIYF	TGTGCCAGCAGCTCAACTCAGGGGGCGAGTGGAAACACCATATATTTT
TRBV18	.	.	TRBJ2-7	CASSPSSRGEGYEQYF	TGTGCCAGCTCACCGAGCTCCAGGGGAGAGGGCTACGAGCAGTACTTC
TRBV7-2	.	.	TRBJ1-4	CASSFFGTDEKLFF	TGTGCCAGCAGCTTTTTTGGTACGGATGAAAAACTGTTTTTT
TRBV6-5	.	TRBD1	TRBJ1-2	CASSRGTGGGYTF	TGTGCCAGCAGTAGAGGGACAGGGGGAGGCTACACCTTC
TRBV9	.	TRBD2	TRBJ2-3	CASSVRGLAGGHSTDTQYF	TGTGCCAGCAGCGTACGGGGACTAGCGGGGGGGCATAGCACAGATACGCAGTATTTT
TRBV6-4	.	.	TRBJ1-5	CASSPDGHSNQPQHF	TGTGCCAGCAGTCCCGACGGACATAGCAATCAGCCCCAGCATTTT
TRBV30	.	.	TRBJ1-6	CAWSVMGQGSPLHF	TGTGCCTGGAGTGTAATGGGGCAGGGTTCACCCCTCCACTTT
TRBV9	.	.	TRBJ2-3	CASSVGSPLYKDTQYF	TGTGCCAGCAGCGTAGGGTCACCATTATACAAAGATACGCAGTATTTT
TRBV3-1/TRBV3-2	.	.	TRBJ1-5	CASSQGALQAGNSNQPQHF	TGTGCCAGCAGCCAAGGGGCGTTACAGGCGGGAAATAGCAATCAGCCCCAGCATTTT
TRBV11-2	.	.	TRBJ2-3	CASSTLRGGSTDTQYF	TGTGCCAGCAGCACACTAAGGGGGGGAAGCACAGATACGCAGTATTTT
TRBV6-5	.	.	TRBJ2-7	CASSYVGTSYEQYF	TGTGCCAGCAGTTACGTGGGGACCTCCTACGAGCAGTACTTC
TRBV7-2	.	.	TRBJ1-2	CASSPEGEGVRGYTF	TGTGCCAGCAGCCCGGAGGGCGAGGGGGTTCGGGGCTACACCTTC
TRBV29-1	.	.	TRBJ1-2	CSTQAGGGYGYTF	TGCAGCACTCAGGCGGGGGGTGGCTATGGCTACACCTTC
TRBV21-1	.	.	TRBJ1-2	CASSSGRTVESGYTF	TGTGCCAGCAGCTCTGGAAGGACAGTGGAAAGCGGCTACACCTTC
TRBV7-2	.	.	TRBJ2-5	CASRAQIKETQYF	TGTGCCAGCAGGGCACAAATAAAAGAGACCCAGTACTTC
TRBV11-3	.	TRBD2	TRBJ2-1	CASSLVASGGLQHEQFF	TGTGCCAGCAGCTTAGTTGCAAGCGGGGGGTTACAACATGAGCAGTTCTTC
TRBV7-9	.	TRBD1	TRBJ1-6	CASSSGTANNSPLHF	TGTGCCAGCAGCTCTGGGACAGCTAATAATTCACCCCTCCACTTT